The T cell receptor beta chain described here comes from a study of T cells after somatic rescue of genetic block. The CDR3 covers 14 residues. V dropped 6 bases and J dropped 2 bases, with 14 bases sitting between them. In germline, CDR1 is SEHNR, CDR2 FQNEAQ (reference sequence). Profiling relied on immunoSEQ multiplex PCR, and the TCRdb table lists in-frame clones only, not all of them. The table lists under 15,000 clones, roughly 72% of them singletons. This clone was seen more than once but under ten times. Sequenced input: peripheral blood mononuclear cells (PBMCs). The TCR sequence derives from a boy between 5 and 17 years old. The chain has TRBV7-9 and TRBJ2-7; D gene uncertain. In nucleotides, the CDR3 is TGTGCCAGCAGTTCCTTAGTGTCAACCTACGAGCAGTACTTC. It is translated as CASSSLVSTYEQYF.